The rows below give T cell receptor beta chains drawn from one sample of a study of vaccination and CD4 T cells after COVID-19. These TCRs are of unknown antigen specificity. Using its own MiXCR run on the PCR reads, TCRdb lists one record per CDR3 protein. The sample yields about 5,400 distinct CDR3 sequences, less than 40% seen once. Sequenced sample: CD4+ T cells from blood, cultured in vitro. These receptor sequences come from a human donor in good health. The CDR3 runs from the conserved cysteine through the conserved F or W. The D gene is left open where the match is weak. Size is omitted from some rows. Given values are once, few, many or a class for expanded clones.

size | D | J | V | DNA | CDR3
few | . | TRBJ1-6 | TRBV2 | TGTGCCAGCGGTCAGGAAGGCAATTCACCCCTCCACTTT | CASGQEGNSPLHF
. | TRBD1 | TRBJ1-6 | TRBV30 | TGTGCCTGGAGCTTCAGGGGGGATTCACCCCTCCACTTT | CAWSFRGDSPLHF
. | TRBD2 | TRBJ2-3 | TRBV11-2 | TGTGCCAGCAGCCATGGGGCCGGGACTAGCGTTCTCCGAAGGACAGATACGCAGTATTTT | CASSHGAGTSVLRRTDTQYF
. | . | TRBJ2-5 | TRBV9 | TGTGCCAGCAGCGTAGAGTGGGCTCTCGGGACCCAGTACTTC | CASSVEWALGTQYF
few | . | TRBJ1-2 | TRBV6-5 | TGTGCCAGCAGTTACGGGCCAATGGAGAACTATGGCTACACCTTC | CASSYGPMENYGYTF
. | TRBD1 | TRBJ1-1 | TRBV27 | TGTGCCAGCAGTTTATCGGGGCAGGGGGCCCCACATCTGGAAGCTTTCTTT | CASSLSGQGAPHLEAFF
. | . | TRBJ2-5 | TRBV19 | TGTGCCAGTAATAGAGGACCTTACCAAGAGACCCAGTACTTC | CASNRGPYQETQYF
few | TRBD1 | TRBJ1-2 | TRBV10-3 | TGTGCCATCAGTTCTATTGACAGGGACGGCTACACCTTC | CAISSIDRDGYTF
. | . | TRBJ1-5 | TRBV6-1 | TGTGCCAGCAGTGACAATAGCAATCAGCCCCAGCATTTT | CASSDNSNQPQHF
. | . | TRBJ2-5 | TRBV6-1 | TGTGCCAGCAGGCGACAGGCCCGAGAGACCCAGTACTTC | CASRRQARETQYF
. | . | TRBJ2-2 | TRBV7-3 | TGTGCCAGCAGCTTCGGGACTCCGAACACCGGGGAGCTGTTTTTT | CASSFGTPNTGELFF
. | TRBD1 | TRBJ1-2 | TRBV12-3/TRBV12-4 | TGTGCCAGCAGTTTTCCGGGACAGGGGGCTCCCAGCTACACCTTC | CASSFPGQGAPSYTF
. | . | TRBJ2-2 | TRBV27 | TGTGCCAGCAGTTTACGGGGGACCGGGGAGCTGTTTTTT | CASSLRGTGELFF
few | TRBD1 | TRBJ2-7 | TRBV7-9 | TGTGCCAGCAGCTTGGGGACAGGGACACCACCAGCCTACGAGCAGTACTTC | CASSLGTGTPPAYEQYF
. | . | TRBJ2-5 | TRBV7-6 | TGTGCCAGCAGCTTACAGCACACCTCTTGGGAGACCCAGTACTTC | CASSLQHTSWETQYF
. | . | TRBJ2-5 | TRBV7-9 | TGTGCCAGCAGACTATCCCAAGAGACCCAGTACTTC | CASRLSQETQYF
. | TRBD1 | TRBJ1-2 | TRBV20-1 | TGCAGTGTAACAAGGGACAGACAGAGCGGTGGCTACACCTTC | CSVTRDRQSGGYTF
. | TRBD1 | TRBJ1-5 | TRBV27 | TGTGCCAGCAGTTTGGGACAGGGGATAAATCAGCCCCAGCATTTT | CASSLGQGINQPQHF
few | TRBD1 | TRBJ1-1 | TRBV6-1 | TGTGCCAGCAGTGTGACAGGGGTGTACACTGAAGCTTTCTTT | CASSVTGVYTEAFF
. | TRBD1 | TRBJ1-2 | TRBV11-2 | TGTGCCAGCAGCGTCGACAGGGGAGGAGGCTACACCTTC | CASSVDRGGGYTF
. | . | TRBJ1-3 | TRBV20-1 | TGCAGTGCTAGGAAGGGCGGAAACTCTGGAAACACCATATATTTT | CSARKGGNSGNTIYF
. | TRBD1 | TRBJ2-5 | TRBV19 | TGTGCCAGTAATCCGGGACAGGCACTATTGGAGACCCAGTACTTC | CASNPGQALLETQYF
medium-sized | . | TRBJ2-1 | TRBV6-1 | TGTGCCAGCAGTGGGGTTTACAATGAGCAGTTCTTC | CASSGVYNEQFF
few | TRBD1 | TRBJ1-2 | TRBV15 | TGTGCCACCAGCCCGCGGACAGGGGGCTTCTATGGCTACACCTTC | CATSPRTGGFYGYTF
few | . | TRBJ2-2 | TRBV20-1 | TGCAGTGCTAGAGAGGACAGTCTGAACACCGGGGAGCTGTTTTTT | CSAREDSLNTGELFF
. | TRBD2 | TRBJ2-5 | TRBV20-1 | TGCAGTGCTGGGGAGGGCCAAGAGACCCAGTACTTC | CSAGEGQETQYF
few | TRBD1 | TRBJ1-6 | TRBV7-2 | TGTGCCAGCAAGGGACAGGGGTATTCACCCCTCCACTTT | CASKGQGYSPLHF
. | TRBD1 | TRBJ1-6 | TRBV5-6 | TGTGCCAGCAGCAAAACAGGGGTGGGGAATTCACCCCTCCACTTT | CASSKTGVGNSPLHF
. | . | TRBJ1-2 | TRBV6-4 | TGTGCCAGCAGGGAATGGACAGATTCTAACTATGGCTACACCTTC | CASREWTDSNYGYTF
. | . | TRBJ2-7 | TRBV7-8 | TGTGCCAGCAGCTTCGGGGGTCTCGAGCAGTACTTC | CASSFGGLEQYF
. | . | TRBJ1-1 | TRBV20-1 | TGCAGTGCTAGATCCCTATACTCGAACACTGAAGCTTTCTTT | CSARSLYSNTEAFF
medium-sized | . | TRBJ1-1 | TRBV27 | TGTGCCAGCAGTTCTCGATGGAACACTGAAGCTTTCTTT | CASSSRWNTEAFF
. | . | TRBJ1-1 | TRBV29-1 | TGCAGCGTTGAGCCTGGAGGGTTTCCTGAAGCTTTCTTT | CSVEPGGFPEAFF
few | . | TRBJ2-2 | TRBV6-4 | TGTGCCAGCAGTGACTCCACAGACACCGGGGAGCTGTTTTTT | CASSDSTDTGELFF
. | . | TRBJ2-7 | TRBV11-2 | TGTGCCAGCAGCCCCCTGACTGACTACGAGCAGTACTTC | CASSPLTDYEQYF
few | TRBD1 | TRBJ1-1 | TRBV2 | TGTGCCAGCAGGGGACAGGGTGGTACTGAAGCTTTCTTT | CASRGQGGTEAFF
few | . | TRBJ1-2 | TRBV12-3/TRBV12-4 | TGTGCCAGCAGCTCTCCCTTGATCTACTCGGGGGGCTACACCTTC | CASSSPLIYSGGYTF
. | . | TRBJ1-2 | TRBV12-3/TRBV12-4 | TGTGCCAGCAGCAAATCCTCCTCGACGGGAGGCGGCTATGGCTACACCTTC | CASSKSSSTGGGYGYTF
. | . | TRBJ1-2 | TRBV6-1 | TGTGCCAGCAGTGAAGGGTTAGGGTCTAACTATGGCTACACCTTC | CASSEGLGSNYGYTF
medium-sized | TRBD1 | TRBJ1-5 | TRBV12-3/TRBV12-4 | TGTGCCAGCAGTCCCACAGGGGTACCCAATCAGCCCCAGCATTTT | CASSPTGVPNQPQHF
once | . | TRBJ1-4 | TRBV27 | TGTGCCAGCAGTTTATCGGGGTACACCGGGAAACTGTTTTTT | CASSLSGYTGKLFF
. | . | TRBJ1-2 | TRBV6-1 | TGTGCCAGCACGACTTTAGGGGGTTATGGCTACACCTTC | CASTTLGGYGYTF
. | . | TRBJ2-1 | TRBV10-2 | TGCGCCAGCAGTCCCTGGGACGGAGCCTCCTACAATGAGCAGTTCTTC | CASSPWDGASYNEQFF
once | TRBD1 | TRBJ2-3 | TRBV5-1 | TGCGCCAGCAGCTTGGCCGGACAGGTACGAATAGATACGCAGTATTTT | CASSLAGQVRIDTQYF
large | . | TRBJ2-3 | TRBV7-3 | TGTGCCAGCAGGTTTGGGAGCACAGATACGCAGTATTTT | CASRFGSTDTQYF
few | TRBD1 | TRBJ1-2 | TRBV7-2 | TGTGCCAGCAGCTCCGGACAGGGAGCTAACTATGGCTACACCTTC | CASSSGQGANYGYTF
. | TRBD1 | TRBJ1-4 | TRBV7-9 | TGTGCCAGCAGCCTCGAGGGACAGGGGGAAAAACTGTTTTTT | CASSLEGQGEKLFF
. | TRBD1 | TRBJ1-5 | TRBV27 | TGTGCCAGCAGTTCCCCACGGGACAGAAATCAGCCCCAGCATTTT | CASSSPRDRNQPQHF
. | TRBD2 | TRBJ2-1 | TRBV6-1 | TGTGCCAGCAGTGGGGGATGGCGGGGGTCCGACAATGAGCAGTTCTTC | CASSGGWRGSDNEQFF
. | . | TRBJ2-5 | TRBV5-1 | TGCGCCAGCAGCTTGGATGGGCATGTAGAGACCCAGTACTTC | CASSLDGHVETQYF
few | . | TRBJ1-2 | TRBV9 | TGTGCCAGCAGCGTGGACAGCTATGGCTACACCTTC | CASSVDSYGYTF
. | . | TRBJ2-1 | TRBV30 | TGTGCCTGGAGTGTACGAATCGACAATGAGCAGTTCTTC | CAWSVRIDNEQFF
. | . | TRBJ2-3 | TRBV27 | TGTGCCAGCAGTTTCAAGGTTCTCCTGACCACAGATACGCAGTATTTT | CASSFKVLLTTDTQYF
. | . | TRBJ1-6 | TRBV6-5 | TGTGCCAGCAGTTACTCGACGGGGGGGAGCTCCTATAATTCACCCCTCCACTTT | CASSYSTGGSSYNSPLHF
. | . | TRBJ1-5 | TRBV5-5 | TGTGCCAGCAGCTCGGGACAAGGGGGAAAGGCCCAGCATTTT | CASSSGQGGKAQHF
few | . | TRBJ1-1 | TRBV19 | TGTGCCAGTAGTAGGCGGGGCACTGAAGCTTTCTTT | CASSRRGTEAFF
. | TRBD1 | TRBJ1-2 | TRBV28 | TGTGCCAGCAGCACGCCGGGACAGGGTAACGGCTACACCTTC | CASSTPGQGNGYTF
medium-sized | TRBD2 | TRBJ2-3 | TRBV20-1 | TGCAGTGCTATAGCGGGACTAGCCACAGATACGCAGTATTTT | CSAIAGLATDTQYF